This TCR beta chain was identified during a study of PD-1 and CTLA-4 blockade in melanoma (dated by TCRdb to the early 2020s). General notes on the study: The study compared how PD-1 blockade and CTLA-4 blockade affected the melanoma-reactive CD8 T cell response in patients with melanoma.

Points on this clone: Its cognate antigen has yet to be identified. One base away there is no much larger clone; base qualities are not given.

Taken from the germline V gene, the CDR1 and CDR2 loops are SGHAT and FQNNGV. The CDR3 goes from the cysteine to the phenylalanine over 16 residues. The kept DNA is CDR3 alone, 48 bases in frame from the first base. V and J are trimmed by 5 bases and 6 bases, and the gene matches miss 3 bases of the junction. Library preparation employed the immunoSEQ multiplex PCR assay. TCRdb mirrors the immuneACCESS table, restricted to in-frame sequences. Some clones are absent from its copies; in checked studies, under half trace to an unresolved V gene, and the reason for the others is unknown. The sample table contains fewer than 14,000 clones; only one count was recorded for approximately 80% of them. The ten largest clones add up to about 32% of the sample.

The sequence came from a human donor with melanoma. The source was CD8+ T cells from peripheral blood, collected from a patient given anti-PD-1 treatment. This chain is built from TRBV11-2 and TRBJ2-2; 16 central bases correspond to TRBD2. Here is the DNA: TGTGCCAGCAGCCCGGGACTAGCGGGAGGGGCCGGGGAGCTGTTTTTT. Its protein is CASSPGLAGGAGELFF. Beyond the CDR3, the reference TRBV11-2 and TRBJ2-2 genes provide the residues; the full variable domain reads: EAGVAQSPRYKIIEKRQSVAFWCNPISGHATLYWYQQILGQGPKLLIQFQNNGVVDDSQLPKDRFSAERLKGVDSTLKIQPAKLEDSAVYLCASSPGLAGGAGELFFGEGSRLTVL.